What follows are 18 T cell receptor beta chains derived from one specimen sequenced in a study of prognosis after radiotherapy for stage I lung cancer. By two-round multiplex PCR, the TCR beta CDR3 was amplified from genomic DNA. TRBV and TRBJ genes each had their own specific primers in first-round PCR. From the multiplex PCR reads, TCRdb called clonotypes with MiXCR, one entry per CDR3 protein. The sample has fewer than 25,000 distinct CDR3 sequences, approximately 28% seen once. Sample: PBMCs, taken before or after stereotactic body radiation therapy (not recorded which). The receptors originated from a donor over 45 with non-small cell lung cancer.

In regard to this clonotype: A read error may be the cause here, since a much bigger clone is one base away. The gene calls are TRBV10-2 and TRBJ1-5, with D unclear. The CDR3 length is 15 residues. Per germline, CDR1 WSHSY and CDR2 SAAADI. V was shortened by 2 bases and J by 5 bases, with 13 bases between the two germline ends. CDR3 sequence reads: CASSEPWDYDQPQHF. The DNA for the CDR3 is TGCGCCAGCAGTGAGCCTTGGGATTATGATCAGCCCCAGCATTTT.

This clonotype was detected ten times or more. J is TRBJ2-5 and V is TRBV7-6; D unresolved. The CDR3 runs to 13 residues. Trimming removed 1 base from V and 1 base from J, with 4 bases in between. The V gene's germline CDR1 is SGHVS and CDR2 FNYEAQ. The DNA for the CDR3 is TGTGCCAGCAGCTTAGAACTCCAAGAGACCCAGTACTTC. Residues: CASSLELQETQYF.

This clonotype was seen repeatedly, ten times or more. The chain recombines TRBV18 with TRBJ2-6; either TRBD1 or TRBD2 may supply D (6 bases each). This CDR3 has 16 amino acids. The V and J ends lost 3 bases and 4 bases respectively, with 13 bases between them. Germline CDR1 reads KGHSH; CDR2 reads LQKENI. The chain's CDR3 is CASSPRRGTGANVLTF. CDR3 DNA: TGTGCCAGCTCACCGAGGAGGGGGACAGGGGCCAACGTCCTGACTTTC. Drawing the rest from reference TRBV18 and TRBJ2-6, the complete variable domain is NAGVMQNPRHLVRRRGQEARLRCSPMKGHSHVYWYRQLPEEGLKFMVYLQKENIIDESGMPKERFSAEFPKEGPSILRIQQVVRGDSAAYFCASSPRRGTGANVLTFGAGSRLTVL.

With respect to this clonotype: Sequence at one end of the junction differs from germline and may be a read error. The CDR3 DNA reads TGTGCCACCAGTGATGGCACGGGACAATTGAACACCGGGGAGCTGTTCTTT. Its translation: CATSDGTGQLNTGELFF. The chain employs TRBV24-1 and TRBJ2-2; TRBD1 is a possible D gene (6 bases). This CDR3 has 17 amino acids. Per the germline V gene, CDR1 is KGHDR and CDR2 is SFDVKD.

This clonotype was counted ten times or more. The chain employs TRBV10-3 and TRBJ2-7; D perhaps matches TRBD1 (5 bases). Deletions cut 4 bases from V and 2 bases from J, with 9 bases between. The CDR3 contains 13 residues. The germline V gene encodes CDR1 ENHRY and CDR2 SYGVKD. DNA of the CDR3: TGTGCCATCAGTGCCACAGGAGCCTACGAGCAGTACTTC. Translation: CAISATGAYEQYF.

This clonotype has only one observation. The rearrangement uses TRBV3-1 and TRBJ1-5; D gene unclear. The CDR3 extends over 13 amino acids. Trimming removed 2 bases from V and 5 bases from J, with 7 bases in between. Germline loops: CDR1 LGHDT, CDR2 YNNKEL (reference sequence). CDR3 DNA sequence: TGTGCCAGCAGCCAAATTGGAGATCAGCCCCAGCATTTT. Protein sequence: CASSQIGDQPQHF.

In regard to this clonotype: A single base is all that separates this from a far larger clone, so a read error is likely. This chain uses TRBV27 with TRBJ2-6, with TRBD2 matching over 10 bases. This CDR3 is built from 19 residues. Looked up from germline, CDR1 is MNHEY and CDR2 is SMNVEV (reference sequence). Here the CDR3 reads CASSSAGTSVSSGANVPTF. In DNA, the CDR3 is TGTGCCAGCAGTTCCGCCGGGACTAGCGTAAGCTCTGGGGCCAACGTCCCGACTTTC.

Concerning this clonotype: A far larger clone is one base from this, pointing to a likely read error. The chain couples TRBV7-9 to TRBJ1-4, with 7 positions matching TRBD1. This CDR3 comprises 14 residues. Germline V gene data show CDR1 as SEHNR and CDR2 as FQNEAQ (reference sequence). The chain's CDR3 is CASSLSTGAEKLLF. The CDR3, as DNA: TGTGCCAGCAGCCTTTCCACAGGGGCCGAAAAACTGCTTTTT. Full variable domain (remainder filled in from reference TRBV7-9 and TRBJ1-4): DTGVSQNPRHKITKRGQNVTFRCDPISEHNRLYWYRQTLGQGPEFLTYFQNEAQLEKSRLLSDRFSAERPKGSFSTLEIQRTEQGDSAMYLCASSLSTGAEKLLFGSGTQLSVL.

The V and J genes are TRBV2 and TRBJ1-1; a possible D gene is TRBD1 (6 bases). V lost 7 bases and J lost 5, with 20 bases in between. Germline V lookup: CDR1 SNHLY, CDR2 FYNNEI. This CDR3 is built from 15 residues. The DNA of the CDR3 is TGTGCCAGCAAGTGGGCGTCCAGGGGTTCGACTGAAGCTTTCTTT. Its protein is CASKWASRGSTEAFF. The whole variable domain, remainder taken from reference TRBV2 and TRBJ1-1, is EPEVTQTPSHQVTQMGQEVILRCVPISNHLYFYWYRQILGQKVEFLVSFYNNEISEKSEIFDDQFSVERPDGSNFTLKIRSTKLEDSAMYFCASKWASRGSTEAFFGQGTRLTVV.

This clonotype was observed at least ten times. The chain uses TRBV9 and TRBJ1-4, with a tentative D call TRBD1 (5 bases). Trimming cost V 3 bases and J 5 bases, with 8 bases left between them. From germline, CDR1 is SGDLS and CDR2 YYNGEE. The CDR3 length is 13 residues. CDR3 nucleotide sequence: TGTGCCAGCAGCGATCCAGGGAATGAAAAACTGTTTTTT. Translation: CASSDPGNEKLFF.

Ten or more counts support this clonotype. The CDR3 sequence is CASSEALAGGYEQYF. The CDR3 region has the DNA TGTGCCAGCAGTGAAGCGCTAGCGGGAGGTTACGAGCAGTACTTC. This rearrangement joins TRBV6-1 to TRBJ2-7; TRBD2 matches at 11 bases. The CDR3 runs to 15 residues. Germline lookup yields CDR1 MNHNS and CDR2 SASEGT. After removal of 0 bases from V and 4 bases from J, the junction contained 2 bases not matched to a gene.

The sample holds one count of this clonotype. One end of the junction does not line up with germline, which may come from a read error. This chain links TRBV30 with TRBJ2-5, with TRBD2 as a possible D gene (5 bases). In germline, CDR1 is GTSNPN, CDR2 SVGIG (reference sequence). The CDR3 extends over 11 amino acids. In nucleotides, the CDR3 is TGTGCGTGGAGGAGATTTGAGACCCAGTGCTTC. Protein product: CAWRRFETQCF.

This clonotype was detected many times. The chain employs TRBV5-1 and TRBJ1-1, with TRBD1 identical over 9 bases. The germline V gene has CDR1 SGHRS and CDR2 YFSETQ. After removal of 3 bases from V and 8 bases from J, the junction contained 2 bases not matched to a gene. This CDR3 has 12 amino acids. The CDR3 protein is CASSWGQGEAFF. DNA for the CDR3: TGCGCCAGCAGCTGGGGACAGGGCGAAGCTTTCTTT.

To note about this clonotype: Since no conserved phenylalanine or tryptophan closes the CDR3, a read error is the likely cause. The chain recombines TRBV24-1 with TRBJ2-1; D is perhaps TRBD1 (5 bases). V lost 6 bases to trimming and J lost 9 bases, with 14 bases between them. CDR1 KGHDR and CDR2 SFDVKD come from the germline V gene. This CDR3 contains 13 residues. The CDR3 DNA follows: TGTGCCACCAGTAGGGGCCCCGGTGGTGAGCAGTTCCTC. Amino acids: CATSRGPGGEQFL.

In the case of this clonotype: A far larger clone lies a single base away; this is likely a read error. The J gene is TRBJ2-1, the V gene TRBV6-5, with D possibly TRBD2 on 5 matching bases. Germline assignment: CDR1 MNHEY and CDR2 SVGAGI. The CDR3 is 14 residues long. The CDR3 sequence: CASSHSWTGGEQFF. CDR3 in DNA: TGTGCCAGCAGTCACTCCTGGACGGGCGGGGAGCAGTTCTTC.

This clonotype has a count of ten or more. The V and J genes are TRBV29-1 and TRBJ2-1; TRBD2 aligns across 16 bases. The J segment lost 8 bases and the V segment lost 3 bases, leaving 13 bases of the junction unmatched. The CDR3 consists of 18 residues. CDR1 and CDR2 (germline): SQVTM, ANQGSEA. CDR3 sequence: CSVEPGTSGRGSEDEQFF. In DNA form, the CDR3 reads TGCAGCGTTGAGCCGGGGACTAGCGGGAGGGGAAGTGAGGATGAGCAGTTCTTC.

Only one count was recorded for this clonotype. The chain uses TRBV10-3 and TRBJ1-2; TRBD1 matches at 7 bases. CDR1 and CDR2 from the germline V gene are ENHRY and SYGVKD. This CDR3 is built from 17 residues. J gave up 4 bases and V 0 bases, and 11 bases lay outside the gene matches. CDR3 sequence reads: CAISESLRQGSGYGYTF. CDR3 bases: TGTGCCATCAGTGAGTCATTGCGACAGGGTTCGGGCTATGGCTACACCTTC.

In its sample, this clonotype is medium-sized. The V and J genes are TRBV5-4 and TRBJ2-7; D gene uncertain. CDR3 length: 17 residues. Germline values: CDR1 SGHNT, CDR2 YYREEE (reference sequence). V was clipped by 4 bases and J by 1 base, with 21 bases between them. The DNA of the CDR3 is TGTGCCAGCAGCGTCCTTGGCCCGGACCTAGATTCCTACGAGCAGTACTTC. Translating it yields CASSVLGPDLDSYEQYF.